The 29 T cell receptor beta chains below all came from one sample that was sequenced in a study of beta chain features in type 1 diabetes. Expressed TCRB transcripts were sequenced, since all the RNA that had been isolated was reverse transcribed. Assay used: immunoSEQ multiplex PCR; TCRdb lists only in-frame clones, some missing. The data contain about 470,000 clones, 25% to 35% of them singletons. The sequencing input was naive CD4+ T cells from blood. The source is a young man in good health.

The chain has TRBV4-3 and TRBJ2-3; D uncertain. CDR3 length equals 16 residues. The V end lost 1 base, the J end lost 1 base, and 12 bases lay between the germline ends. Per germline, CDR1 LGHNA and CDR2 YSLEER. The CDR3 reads CASSQVKGFGTDTQYF. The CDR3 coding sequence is TGCGCCAGCAGCCAAGTAAAAGGATTTGGCACAGATACGCAGTATTTT.

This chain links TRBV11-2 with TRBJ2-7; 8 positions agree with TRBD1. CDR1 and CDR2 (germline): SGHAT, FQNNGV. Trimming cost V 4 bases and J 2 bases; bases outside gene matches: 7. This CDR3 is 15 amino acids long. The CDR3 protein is CASSSLRDRTYEQYF. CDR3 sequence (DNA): TGTGCCAGCAGCTCCCTCCGGGACAGGACCTACGAGCAGTACTTC.

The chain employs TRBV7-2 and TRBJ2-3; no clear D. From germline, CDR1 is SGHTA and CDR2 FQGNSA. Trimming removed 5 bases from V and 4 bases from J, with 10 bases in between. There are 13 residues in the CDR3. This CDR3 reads CASSPTFADTQYF. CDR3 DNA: TGTGCCAGCAGCCCGACCTTTGCAGATACGCAGTATTTT.

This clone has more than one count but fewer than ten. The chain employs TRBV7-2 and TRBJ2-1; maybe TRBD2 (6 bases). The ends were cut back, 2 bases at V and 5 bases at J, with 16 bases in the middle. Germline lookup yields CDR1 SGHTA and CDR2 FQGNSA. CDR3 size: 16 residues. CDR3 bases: TGTGCCAGCAGCTTACGGGCGGGGAGCCCTGACAATGAGCAGTTCTTC. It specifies CASSLRAGSPDNEQFF.

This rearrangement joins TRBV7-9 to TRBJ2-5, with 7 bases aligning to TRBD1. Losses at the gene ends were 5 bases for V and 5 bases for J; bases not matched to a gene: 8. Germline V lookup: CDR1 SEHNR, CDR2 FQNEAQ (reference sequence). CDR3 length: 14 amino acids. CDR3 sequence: CASSKRQGRETQYF. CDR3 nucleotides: TGTGCCAGCAGCAAAAGACAGGGTCGGGAGACCCAGTACTTC. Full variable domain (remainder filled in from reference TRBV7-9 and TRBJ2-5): DTGVSQNPRHKITKRGQNVTFRCDPISEHNRLYWYRQTLGQGPEFLTYFQNEAQLEKSRLLSDRFSAERPKGSFSTLEIQRTEQGDSAMYLCASSKRQGRETQYFGPGTRLLVL.

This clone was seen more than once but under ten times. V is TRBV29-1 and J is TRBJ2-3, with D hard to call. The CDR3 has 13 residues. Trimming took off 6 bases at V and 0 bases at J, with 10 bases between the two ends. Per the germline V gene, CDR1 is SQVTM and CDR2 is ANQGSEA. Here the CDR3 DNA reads TGCAGCGTCATTCTGACTAGCACAGATACGCAGTATTTT. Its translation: CSVILTSTDTQYF.

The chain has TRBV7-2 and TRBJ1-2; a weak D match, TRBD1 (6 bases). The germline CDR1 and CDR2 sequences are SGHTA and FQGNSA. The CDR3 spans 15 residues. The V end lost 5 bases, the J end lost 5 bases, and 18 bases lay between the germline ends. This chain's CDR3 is CASSAQGGNEYGYTF. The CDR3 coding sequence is TGTGCCAGCAGCGCACAGGGTGGAAACGAATATGGCTACACCTTC.

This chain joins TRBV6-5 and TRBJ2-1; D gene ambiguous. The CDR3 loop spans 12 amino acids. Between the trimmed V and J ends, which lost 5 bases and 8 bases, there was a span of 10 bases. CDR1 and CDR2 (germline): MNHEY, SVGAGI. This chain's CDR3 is CASSTFPYEQFF. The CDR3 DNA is TGTGCCAGCAGTACATTTCCGTATGAGCAGTTCTTC.

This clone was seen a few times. Here the CDR3 DNA reads TGTGCCAGCAGTGAATCGGGGGGAGGTAACATTCAGTACTTC. It yields the protein CASSESGGGNIQYF. The chain recombines TRBV25-1 with TRBJ2-4, with 7 bases identical to TRBD2. V was clipped by 1 base and J by 7 bases; unmatched bases: 4. Per germline, CDR1 MGHDK and CDR2 SYGVNS. The CDR3 runs to 14 residues.

The CDR3 region has the DNA TGCGCCAGCAGCCAATCCGGACTAGCGGGAGACTATGAGCAGTTCTTC. It codes for CASSQSGLAGDYEQFF. The chain joins TRBV4-1 to TRBJ2-1; TRBD2 aligns across 13 bases. CDR1 and CDR2 from the germline V gene are MGHRA and YSYEKL. V was pared by 2 bases and J by 8 bases, with 6 bases of the junction left unmatched. The CDR3 runs to 16 residues.

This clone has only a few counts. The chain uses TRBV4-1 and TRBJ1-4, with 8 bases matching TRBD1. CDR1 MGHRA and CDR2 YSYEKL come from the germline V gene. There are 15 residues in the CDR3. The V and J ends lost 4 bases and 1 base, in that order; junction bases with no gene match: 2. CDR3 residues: CASSRTGRTNEKLFF. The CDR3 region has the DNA TGCGCCAGCAGCCGGACAGGGCGAACTAATGAAAAACTGTTTTTT.

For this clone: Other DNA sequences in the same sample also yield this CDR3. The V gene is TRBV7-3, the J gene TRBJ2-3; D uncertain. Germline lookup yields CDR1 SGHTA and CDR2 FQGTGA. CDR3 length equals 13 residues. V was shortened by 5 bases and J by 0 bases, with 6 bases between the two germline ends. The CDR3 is CASSTTSTDTQYF. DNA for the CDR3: TGTGCCAGCAGCACAACTAGCACAGATACGCAGTATTTT.

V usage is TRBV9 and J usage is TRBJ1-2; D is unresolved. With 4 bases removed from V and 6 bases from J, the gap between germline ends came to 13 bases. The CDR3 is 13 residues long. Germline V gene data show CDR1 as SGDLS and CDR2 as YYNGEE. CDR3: CASSHMGSDGYTF. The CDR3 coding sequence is TGTGCCAGCAGCCATATGGGCTCGGATGGCTACACCTTC.

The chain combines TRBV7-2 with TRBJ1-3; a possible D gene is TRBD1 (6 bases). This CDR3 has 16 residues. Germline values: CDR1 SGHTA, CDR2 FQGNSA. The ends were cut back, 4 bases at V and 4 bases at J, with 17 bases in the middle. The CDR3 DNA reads TGTGCCAGCAGCTCCGCGCCGGGGGCGTGGGGAAACACCATATATTTT. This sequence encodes CASSSAPGAWGNTIYF.

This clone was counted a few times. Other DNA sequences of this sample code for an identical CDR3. CDR3 bases: TGTGCCAGCAGCTTCGGGACTAGCGGGAGCTCCTACAATGAGCAGTTCTTC. It encodes CASSFGTSGSSYNEQFF. V is TRBV7-9 and J is TRBJ2-1; 14 bases map to TRBD2. This CDR3 has 17 residues. Germline V lookup: CDR1 SEHNR, CDR2 FQNEAQ (reference sequence). After removal of 3 bases from V and 0 bases from J, the junction contained 1 base not matched to a gene. The full variable domain, its missing parts supplied by reference TRBV7-9 and TRBJ2-1, is DTGVSQNPRHKITKRGQNVTFRCDPISEHNRLYWYRQTLGQGPEFLTYFQNEAQLEKSRLLSDRFSAERPKGSFSTLEIQRTEQGDSAMYLCASSFGTSGSSYNEQFFGPGTRLTVL.

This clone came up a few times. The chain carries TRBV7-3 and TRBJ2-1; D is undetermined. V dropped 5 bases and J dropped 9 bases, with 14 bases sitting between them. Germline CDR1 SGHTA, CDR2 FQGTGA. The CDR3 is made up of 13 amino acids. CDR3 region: CASSLRLDGEQFF. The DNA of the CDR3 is TGTGCCAGCAGCCTAAGACTGGATGGTGAGCAGTTCTTC.

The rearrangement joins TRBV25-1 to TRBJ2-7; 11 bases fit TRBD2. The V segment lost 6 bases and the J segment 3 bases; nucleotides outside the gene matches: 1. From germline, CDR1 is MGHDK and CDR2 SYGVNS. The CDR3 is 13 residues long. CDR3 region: CASRGTSGYEQYF. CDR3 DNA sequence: TGTGCCAGCAGGGGGACTAGCGGCTACGAGCAGTACTTC.

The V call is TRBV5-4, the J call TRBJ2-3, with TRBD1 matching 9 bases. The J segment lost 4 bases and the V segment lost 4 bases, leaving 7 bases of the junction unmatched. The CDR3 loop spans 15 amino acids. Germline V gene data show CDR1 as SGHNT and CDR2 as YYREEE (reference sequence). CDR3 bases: TGTGCCAGCAGCCCTGGGACAGGGATGCCAGATACGCAGTATTTT. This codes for CASSPGTGMPDTQYF.

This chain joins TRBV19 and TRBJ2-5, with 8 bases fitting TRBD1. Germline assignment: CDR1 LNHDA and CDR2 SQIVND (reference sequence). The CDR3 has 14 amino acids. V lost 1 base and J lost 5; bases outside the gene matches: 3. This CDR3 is CASSIGTGMETQYF. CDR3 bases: TGTGCCAGTAGTATAGGGACAGGGATGGAGACCCAGTACTTC.

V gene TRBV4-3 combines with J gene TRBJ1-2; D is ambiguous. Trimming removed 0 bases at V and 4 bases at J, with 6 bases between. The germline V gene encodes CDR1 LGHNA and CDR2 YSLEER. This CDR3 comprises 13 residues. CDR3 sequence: CASSQDGSYGYTF. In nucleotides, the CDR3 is TGCGCCAGCAGCCAAGATGGGAGCTATGGCTACACCTTC.

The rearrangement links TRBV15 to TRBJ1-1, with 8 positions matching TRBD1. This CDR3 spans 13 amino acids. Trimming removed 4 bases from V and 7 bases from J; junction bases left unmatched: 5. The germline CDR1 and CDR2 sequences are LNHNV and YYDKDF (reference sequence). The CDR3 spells CATSTDRGDEAFF. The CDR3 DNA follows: TGTGCCACCAGCACCGACAGGGGCGATGAAGCTTTCTTT.

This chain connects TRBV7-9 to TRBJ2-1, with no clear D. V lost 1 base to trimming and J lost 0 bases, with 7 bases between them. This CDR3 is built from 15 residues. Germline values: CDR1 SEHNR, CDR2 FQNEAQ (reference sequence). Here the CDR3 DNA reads TGTGCCAGCAGCTTAGGACCGAGCTCCTACAATGAGCAGTTCTTC. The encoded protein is CASSLGPSSYNEQFF.

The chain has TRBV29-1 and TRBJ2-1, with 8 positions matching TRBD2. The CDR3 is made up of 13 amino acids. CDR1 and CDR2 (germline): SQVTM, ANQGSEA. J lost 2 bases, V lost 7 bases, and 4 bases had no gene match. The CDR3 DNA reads TGCAGCGCGAGGACTAGCCCCTACAATGAGCAGTTCTTC. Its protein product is CSARTSPYNEQFF.

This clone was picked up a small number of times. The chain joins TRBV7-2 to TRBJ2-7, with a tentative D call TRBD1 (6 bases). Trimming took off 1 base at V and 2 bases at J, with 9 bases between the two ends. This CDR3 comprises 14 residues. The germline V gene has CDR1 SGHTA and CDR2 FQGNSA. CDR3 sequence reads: CASSLVSGAYEQYF. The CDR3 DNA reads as TGTGCCAGCAGCTTAGTATCAGGGGCCTACGAGCAGTACTTC.

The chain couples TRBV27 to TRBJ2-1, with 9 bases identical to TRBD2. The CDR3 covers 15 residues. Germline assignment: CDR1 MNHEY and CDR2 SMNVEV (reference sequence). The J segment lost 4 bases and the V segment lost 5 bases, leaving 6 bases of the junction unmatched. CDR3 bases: TGTGCCAGCAGTGGTAGCGGGAGCATTTACAATGAGCAGTTCTTC. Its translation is CASSGSGSIYNEQFF.

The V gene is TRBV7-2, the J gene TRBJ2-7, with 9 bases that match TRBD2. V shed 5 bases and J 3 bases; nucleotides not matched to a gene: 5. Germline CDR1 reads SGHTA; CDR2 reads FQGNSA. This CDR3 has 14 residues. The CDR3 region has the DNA TGTGCCAGCAGCCGCAGCGGGAGGCTCTACGAGCAGTACTTC. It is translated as CASSRSGRLYEQYF.

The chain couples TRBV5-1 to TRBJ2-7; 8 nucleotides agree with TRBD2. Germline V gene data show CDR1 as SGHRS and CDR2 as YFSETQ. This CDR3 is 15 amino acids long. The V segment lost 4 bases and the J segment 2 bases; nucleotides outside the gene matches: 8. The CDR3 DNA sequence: TGCGCCAGCAGCCCAGAGAGTAGCGGGACCTACGAGCAGTACTTC. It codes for CASSPESSGTYEQYF.

The CDR3 reads CASSQVLAGVRTGELFF. CDR3 in DNA: TGCGCCAGCAGCCAAGTTCTCGCGGGAGTTCGTACCGGGGAGCTGTTTTTT. The rearrangement uses TRBV4-1 and TRBJ2-2; TRBD2 matches 7 bases. With 1 base clipped from V and 5 bases from J, the junction kept 10 bases outside the gene matches. Germline V gene lookup returns CDR1 MGHRA and CDR2 YSYEKL. CDR3 length equals 17 residues.

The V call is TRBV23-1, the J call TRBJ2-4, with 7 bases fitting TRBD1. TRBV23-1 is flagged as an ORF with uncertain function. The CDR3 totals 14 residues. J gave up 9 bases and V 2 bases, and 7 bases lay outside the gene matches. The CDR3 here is CASSQPTGKAIQYF. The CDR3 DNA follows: TGCGCCAGCAGTCAACCGACAGGGAAGGCCATTCAGTACTTC.